The entry below describes one TCR beta chain. Its target is unknown. Treatment here: randomized to nivolumab then ipilimumab (arm A) or the reverse (arm B). This record belongs to a study of sequential checkpoint blockade in melanoma. Across the study: First-line arms were nivolumab then ipilimumab, or the reverse, randomized 1:1. Matched biopsies came pretreatment and at week 13 for around 24 patients. TCRbeta immunosequencing was performed on DNA from roughly 90 pretreatment melanoma tumor samples.

V lost 3 bases, J lost 1 base, and 3 bases lay in between. The CDR3 has 11 amino acids. CDR1 and CDR2 from the germline V gene are GTSNPN and SVGIG (reference sequence). Findings of the study overall: About 30 times likelier clinical benefit followed increased tumor T-cell fraction and clonality.

Sequencing used immunoSEQ multiplex PCR; TCRdb keeps in-frame clones, though not all of them. The sample records over 3,000 clones, approximately 23% being singletons. The starting material was tumor tissue (inferred from file names), obtained from a patient given nivolumab and ipilimumab in sequence. V is TRBV30 and J is TRBJ1-1; D not resolved. This clonotype was obtained from a human donor with melanoma. The CDR3 loop reads CAWSWNTEAFF. For the CDR3, the DNA is TGTGCCTGGAGCTGGAACACTGAAGCTTTCTTT.